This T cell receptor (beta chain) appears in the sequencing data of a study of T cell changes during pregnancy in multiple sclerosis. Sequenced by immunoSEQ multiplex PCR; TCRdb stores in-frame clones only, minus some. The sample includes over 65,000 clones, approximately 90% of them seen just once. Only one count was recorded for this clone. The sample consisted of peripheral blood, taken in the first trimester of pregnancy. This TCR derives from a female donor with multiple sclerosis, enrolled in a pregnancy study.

The chain's CDR3 is CASSTIQGPSNTEAFF. The CDR3 DNA follows: TGTGCCAGCAGCACGATACAGGGGCCCTCGAACACTGAAGCTTTCTTT. The rearrangement links TRBV5-5 to TRBJ1-1, with 7 bases identical to TRBD1. Trimming at V came to 4 bases and at J to 1 base, leaving 10 bases not matched to a gene. The CDR3 length is 16 residues. CDR1 SGHKS and CDR2 YYEKEE come from the germline V gene (reference sequence).